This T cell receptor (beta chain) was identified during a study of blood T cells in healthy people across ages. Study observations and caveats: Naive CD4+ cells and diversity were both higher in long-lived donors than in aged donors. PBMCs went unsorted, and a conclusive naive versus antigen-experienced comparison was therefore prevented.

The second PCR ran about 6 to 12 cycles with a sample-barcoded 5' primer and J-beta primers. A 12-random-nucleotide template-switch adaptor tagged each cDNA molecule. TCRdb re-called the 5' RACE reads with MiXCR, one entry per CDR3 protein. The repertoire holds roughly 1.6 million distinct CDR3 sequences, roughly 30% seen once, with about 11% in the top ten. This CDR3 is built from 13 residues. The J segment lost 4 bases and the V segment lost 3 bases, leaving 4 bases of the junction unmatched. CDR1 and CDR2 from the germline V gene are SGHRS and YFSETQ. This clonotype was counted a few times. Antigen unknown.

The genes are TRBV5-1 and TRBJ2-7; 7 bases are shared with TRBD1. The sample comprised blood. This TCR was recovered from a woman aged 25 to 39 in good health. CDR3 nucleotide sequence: TGCGCCAGCAGCTGGGAGACAGGGTACGAGCAGTACTTC. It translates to CASSWETGYEQYF.